These 3 T cell receptor beta chains share one sample of origin, sequenced in a study of blood T cell repertoires in COVID-19. Assay: immunoSEQ multiplex PCR; the TCRdb copy retains only in-frame clones and omits some. The repertoire includes about 270,000 clones, approximately 83% of them detected once, and about 14% sits in the top ten. Sample: peripheral blood. The receptors here all came from a human donor in a cohort sampled during active COVID-19.

The gene calls are TRBV3-1 (or the pseudogene TRBV3-2) and TRBJ2-3; TRBD2 matches at 9 bases. The germline CDR1 and CDR2 sequences are LGHDT and YNNKEL (reference sequence). The CDR3 spans 17 residues. J lost 3 bases, V lost 0 bases, and 7 bases had no gene match. For the CDR3, the DNA is TGTGCCAGCAGCCAAGATCTGGGCGGGAGGGGTACAGATACGCAGTATTTT. Its protein is CASSQDLGGRGTDTQYF.

This chain connects TRBV9 to TRBJ2-1, with a tentative D call TRBD2 (6 bases). From germline, CDR1 is SGDLS and CDR2 YYNGEE. V gave up 4 bases and J gave up 6 bases, with 17 bases separating them. This CDR3 region has 15 residues. In DNA form, the CDR3 reads TGTGCCAGCAGCTGGGGGGACCGTGGCCGCAATGAGCAGTTCTTC. Its translation is CASSWGDRGRNEQFF.

This sequence joins TRBV3-1 (or the pseudogene TRBV3-2) and TRBJ2-3; D uncertain. CDR1 LGHDT and CDR2 YNNKEL come from the germline V gene (reference sequence). Trimming pared 1 base from V and 3 bases from J, leaving 8 bases between. There are 14 residues in the CDR3. The CDR3, as DNA: TGTGCCAGCAGCCAAGGCGAGTCGACAGATACGCAGTATTTT. Translating gives CASSQGESTDTQYF.